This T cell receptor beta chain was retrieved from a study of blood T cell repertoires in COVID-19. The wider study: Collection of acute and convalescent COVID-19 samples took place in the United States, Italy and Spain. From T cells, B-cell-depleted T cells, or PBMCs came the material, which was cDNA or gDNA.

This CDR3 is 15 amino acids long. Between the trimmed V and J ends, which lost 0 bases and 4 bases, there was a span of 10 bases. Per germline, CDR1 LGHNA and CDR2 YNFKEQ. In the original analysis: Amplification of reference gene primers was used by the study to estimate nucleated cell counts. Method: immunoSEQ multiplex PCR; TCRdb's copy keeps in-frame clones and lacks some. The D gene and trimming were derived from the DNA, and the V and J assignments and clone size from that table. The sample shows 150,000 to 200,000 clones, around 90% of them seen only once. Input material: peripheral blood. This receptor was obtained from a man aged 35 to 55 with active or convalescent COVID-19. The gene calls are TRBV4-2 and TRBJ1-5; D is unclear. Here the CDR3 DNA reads TGTGCCAGCAGCCAAGATGGGCAGGTAAATCAGCCCCAGCATTTT. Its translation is CASSQDGQVNQPQHF.